The 16 T cell receptor beta chains below were found in one sample sequenced in a study of blood T cell repertoires in COVID-19. Produced via immunoSEQ multiplex PCR; TCRdb's table is partial and in-frame only. Of 80,000 or so clones detected, about four fifths appear once; the ten largest clones hold approximately 44%. The specimen sequenced was peripheral blood. The receptors derive from a man older than 75 with acute or convalescent COVID-19.

This rearrangement joins TRBV6-5 to TRBJ2-1; 7 nucleotides agree with TRBD1. V lost 7 bases, J lost 7 bases, and 10 bases stayed unmatched. This CDR3 contains 14 residues. Germline V CDR1 and CDR2: MNHEY, SVGAGI. CDR3: CASKPGQLKNEQFF. DNA for the CDR3: TGTGCCAGCAAGCCGGGACAGCTGAAGAATGAGCAGTTCTTC.

The V call is TRBV5-1, the J call TRBJ2-2; D is possibly TRBD1 (6 bases). The V end was cut by 2 bases, the J end by 0 bases, with 11 bases between. The germline V gene encodes CDR1 SGHRS and CDR2 YFSETQ. The length of the CDR3 is 16 residues. In DNA, the CDR3 is TGCGCCAGCAGCTTTTACAGGGTTACGAACACCGGGGAGCTGTTTTTT. Its protein product is CASSFYRVTNTGELFF.

CDR3 bases: TGTGCCAGCAGTGAGCGGGACGGGAGTCGCTACACCTTC. This translates into CASSERDGSRYTF. This chain uses TRBV6-4 with TRBJ1-2; D might be TRBD1 (5 bases). Trimming took off 3 bases at V and 9 bases at J, with 14 bases between the two ends. Germline CDR1 reads MRHNA; CDR2 reads SNTAGT. This CDR3 is built from 13 residues.

This chain connects TRBV2 to TRBJ2-7; 11 positions match TRBD2. The germline gives CDR1 SNHLY, CDR2 FYNNEI. With V trimmed by 4 bases and J by 3 bases, 8 bases remained unmatched. The CDR3 is made up of 16 amino acids. CDR3 sequence: CASSGQTSGSFYEQYF. The CDR3 DNA is TGTGCCAGCAGTGGGCAAACTAGCGGGAGTTTCTACGAGCAGTACTTC.

About this clone: This sample includes further DNA sequences coding for the same CDR3. The V and J genes are TRBV14 and TRBJ1-1, with 7 nucleotides matching TRBD1. CDR3 size: 13 residues. CDR1 SGHDN and CDR2 FVKESK come from the germline V gene. With V trimmed by 4 bases and J by 3 bases, 2 bases remained unmatched. CDR3 sequence reads: CASSRQGYTEAFF. The CDR3 DNA is TGTGCCAGCAGCCGACAGGGATACACTGAAGCTTTCTTT.

DNA for the CDR3: TGTGCCAGTCAGACAGGTAGCCTTAGCACAGATACGCAGTATTTT. Protein: CASQTGSLSTDTQYF. V usage is TRBV3-1 (or the pseudogene TRBV3-2) and J usage is TRBJ2-3, with TRBD1 as a possible D gene (6 bases). Trimming took 9 bases from V and 0 from J, leaving 16 bases between them. There are 15 residues in the CDR3. Germline V lookup: CDR1 LGHDT, CDR2 YNNKEL (reference sequence).

The chain has TRBV5-1 and TRBJ2-3; 14 nucleotides align to TRBD2. Germline V gene data show CDR1 as SGHRS and CDR2 as YFSETQ. The CDR3 runs 19 residues. V was pared by 0 bases and J by 4 bases, with 10 bases of the junction left unmatched. In DNA form, the CDR3 reads TGCGCCAGCAGCTTGGCCGGGACTAGCGGGAGAGGGGGGGCAGATACGCAGTATTTT. Protein sequence: CASSLAGTSGRGGADTQYF.

V is TRBV7-2 and J is TRBJ2-1; possibly TRBD2 for D (5 bases). V lost 1 base and J 7 bases, leaving 14 bases between the germline ends. The CDR3 has 15 amino acids. Per germline, CDR1 SGHTA and CDR2 FQGNSA. The DNA of the CDR3 is TGTGCCAGCAGCTTAGACTGGGTACGGGGAAATGAGCAGTTCTTC. Protein product: CASSLDWVRGNEQFF. Using reference TRBV7-2 and TRBJ2-1 for the parts outside the CDR3, the full variable domain is GAGVSQSPSNKVTEKGKDVELRCDPISGHTALYWYRQSLGQGLEFLIYFQGNSAPDKSGLPSDRFSAERTGGSVSTLTIQRTQQEDSAVYLCASSLDWVRGNEQFFGPGTRLTVL.

This clone was observed a single time. This chain connects TRBV29-1 to TRBJ1-6, with D unresolved. Germline assignment: CDR1 SQVTM and CDR2 ANQGSEA. V lost 5 bases, J lost 10 bases, and 15 bases lay in between. CDR3 length: 13 amino acids. CDR3 sequence (DNA): TGCAGCGTTCGTCTTGGGAGCGGCTCACCCCTCCACTTT. This sequence encodes CSVRLGSGSPLHF.

This clone was seen a few times. This chain connects TRBV14 to TRBJ2-7; 8 bases are shared with TRBD1. Germline CDR1 is SGHDN and CDR2 is FVKESK. V was clipped by 1 base and J by 5 bases; unmatched bases: 7. The CDR3 has 15 residues. The CDR3 is CASSQVGRGLNEQYF. The CDR3 DNA sequence: TGTGCCAGCAGCCAAGTAGGCAGGGGGCTAAACGAGCAGTACTTC.

With respect to this clone: Other DNA sequences from this sample encode an identical CDR3 as well. CDR3 bases: TGTGCCAGCAGCTTACAAAACACCGGGGAGCTGTTTTTT. As protein: CASSLQNTGELFF. This chain connects TRBV11-2 to TRBJ2-2; D call uncertain. Germline CDR1 is SGHAT and CDR2 is FQNNGV. There are 13 residues in the CDR3. V lost 2 bases, J lost 2 bases, and 3 bases lay in between.

This sequence joins TRBV27 and TRBJ2-3, with D tentatively TRBD2 (6 bases). Germline V CDR1 and CDR2: MNHEY, SMNVEV (reference sequence). The CDR3 length is 14 residues. V was trimmed by 6 bases and J by 5 bases, leaving 15 bases between them. CDR3 nucleotide sequence: TGTGCCAGCAGGGAGGGTTATAGGATAGATACGCAGTATTTT. This codes for CASREGYRIDTQYF.

CDR3 in DNA: TGTGCCAGCAGTCCCCCTGGCGGTTCATATGATACGCAGTATTTT. Its protein is CASSPPGGSYDTQYF. The rearrangement uses TRBV28 and TRBJ2-3; D is uncertain. Trimming removed 5 bases at V and 6 bases at J, with 18 bases between. The CDR3 consists of 15 residues. Germline CDR1 and CDR2: MDHEN and SYDVKM.

CDR3 bases: TGCAGCGTTGTCCCCACCGGGTATGGCTACACCTTC. This translates into CSVVPTGYGYTF. V gene TRBV29-1 combines with J gene TRBJ1-2; no reliable D call. From germline, CDR1 is SQVTM and CDR2 ANQGSEA. Trimming removed 4 bases from V and 5 bases from J, with 11 bases in between. This CDR3 region has 12 residues.

The genes are TRBV5-5 and TRBJ1-2; D not resolved. Germline V lookup: CDR1 SGHKS, CDR2 YYEKEE (reference sequence). The CDR3 consists of 13 residues. The V end lost 4 bases, the J end lost 4 bases, and 11 bases lay between the germline ends. The CDR3 region has the DNA TGTGCCAGCAGCCTACAGCAGACCTATGGCTACACCTTC. This encodes CASSLQQTYGYTF.

This rearrangement joins TRBV18 to TRBJ1-5; weak D call: TRBD1 (6 bases). The V end was cut by 5 bases, the J end by 5 bases, with 7 bases between. Germline V CDR1 and CDR2: KGHSH, LQKENI. The CDR3 extends over 12 amino acids. CDR3 residues: CASSSGDQPQHF. CDR3 nucleotide sequence: TGTGCCAGCTCATCAGGGGATCAGCCCCAGCATTTT.